Presented here are 29 T cell receptor beta chains from one specimen sequenced in a study of response to subunit inactivated influenza vaccine. One entry per CDR3 protein, called by TCRdb with MiXCR from the RT-PCR reads. The sample contains about 780,000 distinct CDR3 sequences, about 18% of which appear only once. The starting material was PBMCs from blood, obtained more than 4 days after vaccination. The receptor source for this set is a man in his forties or fifties who received an inactivated influenza vaccine.

The chain is built from TRBV20-1 and TRBJ2-3, with D perhaps being TRBD1 or TRBD2 (5 bases each). From germline, CDR1 is DFQATT and CDR2 SNEGSKA (reference sequence). The CDR3 has 17 residues. The V end was cut by 3 bases, the J end by 8 bases, with 27 bases between. CDR3 amino acids: CSARELQGRSGAATQYF. The CDR3 bases are TGCAGTGCTAGGGAGCTCCAGGGACGATCAGGAGCAGCTACGCAGTATTTT.

The chain employs TRBV5-1 and TRBJ2-2, with TRBD1 identical over 7 bases. The germline V gene encodes CDR1 SGHRS and CDR2 YFSETQ. The CDR3 length is 18 residues. Unmatched junction bases numbered 8, after V lost 0 bases and J lost 0 bases. CDR3 sequence: CASSLGGTAKTNTGELFF. The CDR3 DNA follows: TGCGCCAGCAGCTTGGGGGGGACAGCTAAGACGAACACCGGGGAGCTGTTTTTT.

This clonotype was detected many times. The chain has TRBV12-3 or TRBV12-4 and TRBJ1-5; D not resolved. Trimming cost V 1 base and J 0 bases, with 10 bases left between them. This CDR3 comprises 16 residues. The CDR3 protein is CASSLGGQYSNQPQHF. As DNA, the CDR3 is TGTGCCAGCAGTTTAGGTGGGCAGTATAGCAATCAGCCCCAGCATTTT.

This clonotype was observed a handful of times. This rearrangement joins TRBV6-2 or TRBV6-3 to TRBJ2-1; TRBD2 matches 9 bases. This CDR3 has 15 amino acids. From germline, CDR1 is MNHEY and CDR2 SVGEGT. J lost 6 bases, V lost 0 bases, and 3 bases had no gene match. CDR3 in DNA: TGTGCCAGCAGTTACTCGCCAGCGGGGGGCAATGAGCAGTTCTTC. Translating gives CASSYSPAGGNEQFF.

V is TRBV7-2 and J is TRBJ2-2; 7 bases map to TRBD1. The CDR3 runs to 16 residues. The V segment lost 6 bases and the J segment 0 bases; nucleotides outside the gene matches: 7. Germline V gene lookup returns CDR1 SGHTA and CDR2 FQGNSA. CDR3 sequence reads: CASSQGQFANTGELFF. The CDR3 DNA reads TGTGCCAGCAGTCAGGGACAGTTCGCGAACACCGGGGAGCTGTTTTTT.

The chain recombines TRBV7-9 with TRBJ2-5; D ambiguous. V lost 4 bases and J lost 3, with 21 bases in between. Germline-derived CDR1 and CDR2 are SEHNR and FQNEAQ (reference sequence). There are 17 residues in the CDR3. The DNA of the CDR3 is TGTGCCAGCAGCTACCCCTTGACCGTCGGTGGTGAAGAGACCCAGTACTTC. This encodes CASSYPLTVGGEETQYF.

Regarding this clonotype: An end of the junction differs from the germline gene, which may be a read error. The gene calls are TRBV4-2 and TRBJ2-1; no reliable D call. CDR1 is LGHNA and CDR2 is YNFKEQ in the germline V gene. The CDR3 spans 14 residues. In nucleotides, the CDR3 is TGTGCCAGCAGCCAAGATGGCGAACCAAATGAGCAGTTATTC. Translated, it gives CASSQDGEPNEQLF.

The chain recombines TRBV6-1 with TRBJ2-1, with 8 bases fitting TRBD1. V was pared by 5 bases and J by 7 bases, with 7 bases of the junction left unmatched. The germline V gene has CDR1 MNHNS and CDR2 SASEGT. The CDR3 contains 14 residues. CDR3 region: CASSPTTGVNEQFF. The CDR3 bases are TGTGCCAGCAGTCCAACGACAGGGGTGAATGAGCAGTTCTTC.

The CDR3, as DNA: TGTGCCAGCAGACACCGGGACAAGGGTTGGGAGACCCAGTACTTC. Its protein product is CASRHRDKGWETQYF. V usage is TRBV11-2 and J usage is TRBJ2-5, with D maybe TRBD1 (6 bases). With 6 bases removed from V and 5 bases from J, the gap between germline ends came to 19 bases. This CDR3 region has 15 residues. Germline-derived CDR1 and CDR2 are SGHAT and FQNNGV.

The sample holds a few counts of this clonotype. The chain couples TRBV9 to TRBJ2-2; no clear D gene. Looked up from germline, CDR1 is SGDLS and CDR2 is YYNGEE. The CDR3 runs to 13 residues. Deletions cut 1 base from V and 2 bases from J, with 3 bases between. The CDR3 loop is CASSVINTGELFF. The DNA for the CDR3 is TGTGCCAGCAGCGTAATAAACACCGGGGAGCTGTTTTTT.

The CDR3 here is CASSQEGHNTGELFF. DNA of the CDR3: TGCGCCAGCAGCCAAGAGGGGCACAACACCGGGGAGCTGTTTTTT. V is TRBV4-1 and J is TRBJ2-2; the D gene is possibly TRBD1 (5 bases). The germline V gene encodes CDR1 MGHRA and CDR2 YSYEKL. V lost 0 bases and J lost 2, with 7 bases in between. This CDR3 contains 15 residues.

The V gene is TRBV7-9, the J gene TRBJ2-2; no definite D call. CDR3 size: 12 residues. The germline CDR1 and CDR2 sequences are SEHNR and FQNEAQ (reference sequence). Trimming stripped 5 bases from V and 7 bases from J, with 8 bases between. DNA for the CDR3: TGTGCCAGCAGCCGCATGTACGGGGAGCTGTTTTTT. This codes for CASSRMYGELFF.

In this sample, this clonotype turned up a few times. A junction boundary mismatches the germline segment, possibly from a read error. The genes are TRBV5-1 and TRBJ2-1, with 8 bases matching TRBD2. Per the germline V gene, CDR1 is SGHRS and CDR2 is YFSETQ. The CDR3 consists of 16 residues. The CDR3 coding sequence is TGCGCCAGCAGCAAGGGCGGGGGGCCCTCCGACAATGAGCAGTTCTTC. Residues: CASSKGGGPSDNEQFF.

The V call is TRBV6-5, the J call TRBJ1-5; a possible D gene is TRBD1 (5 bases). The V end was cut by 1 base, the J end by 6 bases, with 10 bases between. The CDR3 runs 14 residues. Germline V gives CDR1 MNHEY, CDR2 SVGAGI. CDR3 nucleotides: TGTGCCAGCAGTTACTTAGGGGTGGTTCAGCCCCAGCATTTT. Residues: CASSYLGVVQPQHF.

The CDR3 DNA reads as TGTGCCACCATGGACACACGAAGAGGGAATAATTCACCCCTCCACTTT. As protein: CATMDTRRGNNSPLHF. The V call is TRBV6-1, the J call TRBJ1-6, with D possibly matching TRBD1 (5 bases). The CDR3 runs 16 residues. Trimming pared 10 bases from V and 5 bases from J, leaving 21 bases between. Germline assignment: CDR1 MNHNS and CDR2 SASEGT.

The chain employs TRBV6-2 or TRBV6-3 and TRBJ2-5, with 9 bases identical to TRBD1. J gave up 4 bases and V 5 bases, and 8 bases lay outside the gene matches. CDR1 MNHEY and CDR2 SVGEGT come from the germline V gene. The CDR3 consists of 15 residues. CDR3 nucleotides: TGTGCCAGCAGTGTCGGGACAGGGTCTGCAGAGACCCAGTACTTC. Translated, it gives CASSVGTGSAETQYF.

This clonotype was seen a handful of times. The chain carries TRBV4-1 and TRBJ1-2; unclear D gene. CDR3 length: 17 residues. Trimming pared 3 bases from V and 0 bases from J, leaving 17 bases between. Germline CDR1 reads MGHRA; CDR2 reads YSYEKL. CDR3 in amino acids: CASSQGSRYTPNYGYTF. In DNA, the CDR3 is TGCGCCAGCAGCCAGGGGAGCCGCTACACCCCTAACTATGGCTACACCTTC.

This clonotype occurred many times. The chain uses TRBV6-5 and TRBJ2-3; D unresolved. The CDR3 covers 12 residues. V was shortened by 6 bases and J by 5 bases, with 9 bases between the two germline ends. Germline V gene lookup returns CDR1 MNHEY and CDR2 SVGAGI. For the CDR3, the DNA is TGTGCCAGCAGCCCCAAGAGAGATACGCAGTATTTT. Amino acids: CASSPKRDTQYF.

This clonotype showed up just a few times. J is TRBJ1-3 and V is TRBV5-1, with TRBD1 matching over 7 bases. After removal of 3 bases from V and 2 bases from J, the junction contained 8 bases not matched to a gene. The germline gives CDR1 SGHRS, CDR2 YFSETQ. The CDR3 consists of 16 residues. Written as DNA, the CDR3 is TGCGCCAGCAGCTACAGGGGCCGGAACACTGGAAACACCATATATTTT. It codes for CASSYRGRNTGNTIYF. The complete variable domain, with remaining parts taken from reference TRBV5-1 and TRBJ1-3, reads KAGVTQTPRYLIKTRGQQVTLSCSPISGHRSVSWYQQTPGQGLQFLFEYFSETQRNKGNFPGRFSGRQFSNSRSEMNVSTLELGDSALYLCASSYRGRNTGNTIYFGEGSWLTVV.

The sample holds a few counts of this clonotype. The CDR3 sequence: CAISGGGQGLNEKLFF. The CDR3 DNA follows: TGTGCCATCAGTGGAGGGGGACAGGGATTAAATGAAAAACTGTTTTTT. This chain uses TRBV10-3 with TRBJ1-4; 9 positions agree with TRBD1. V lost 4 bases and J lost 5; bases outside the gene matches: 8. The CDR3 is 16 residues long. Per the germline V gene, CDR1 is ENHRY and CDR2 is SYGVKD.

The chain recombines TRBV7-2 with TRBJ2-5, with 9 bases lining up with TRBD1. Germline loops: CDR1 SGHTA, CDR2 FQGNSA. This CDR3 spans 15 amino acids. J lost 4 bases, V lost 5 bases, and 8 bases had no gene match. CDR3 in amino acids: CASSKDRGLIETQYF. The DNA for the CDR3 is TGTGCCAGCAGCAAGGACAGGGGATTAATAGAGACCCAGTACTTC. Together with reference TRBV7-2 and TRBJ2-5, the CDR3 gives the full variable domain: GAGVSQSPSNKVTEKGKDVELRCDPISGHTALYWYRQSLGQGLEFLIYFQGNSAPDKSGLPSDRFSAERTGGSVSTLTIQRTQQEDSAVYLCASSKDRGLIETQYFGPGTRLLVL.

This clonotype occurred a few times. The chain employs TRBV20-1 and TRBJ2-7; 12 positions match TRBD1. The V and J ends lost 6 bases and 2 bases, in that order; junction bases with no gene match: 8. The germline CDR1 and CDR2 sequences are DFQATT and SNEGSKA (reference sequence). The CDR3 has 15 amino acids. The CDR3 region is CSAAFGTGGAYEQYF. The CDR3 DNA follows: TGCAGTGCGGCATTCGGGACAGGGGGCGCCTACGAGCAGTACTTC.

V is TRBV28 and J is TRBJ2-5; tentative D call: TRBD1 (5 bases). Germline assignment: CDR1 MDHEN and CDR2 SYDVKM. The CDR3 is 18 residues long. V lost 5 bases to trimming and J lost 2 bases, with 24 bases between them. The CDR3 loop is CASSPNKDNWPVQETQYF. CDR3 in DNA: TGTGCCAGCAGTCCCAATAAGGACAATTGGCCGGTACAAGAGACCCAGTACTTC.

The V gene is TRBV20-1, the J gene TRBJ1-1; no definite D call. CDR1 is DFQATT and CDR2 is SNEGSKA in the germline V gene (reference sequence). V was cut by 1 base and J by 3 bases, with 15 bases left in between. The CDR3 spans 15 residues. In DNA, the CDR3 is TGCAGTGCTAGAGCCCCGGAAGGGCCTTACACTGAAGCTTTCTTT. Translating gives CSARAPEGPYTEAFF.

There are many counts of this clonotype. One junction end disagrees with the germline gene, perhaps due to a read error. The chain couples TRBV5-1 to TRBJ2-3, with TRBD1 as a possible D gene (5 bases). The CDR3 is made up of 13 amino acids. CDR1 and CDR2 (germline): SGHRS, YFSETQ. The CDR3 bases are TGTGCCAGCAGTTCAGGGAGCACAGATACGCAGTATTTT. It encodes CASSSGSTDTQYF.

The chain carries TRBV20-1 and TRBJ2-5; weak D call: TRBD2 (6 bases). The CDR3 length is 14 residues. CDR1 is DFQATT and CDR2 is SNEGSKA in the germline V gene (reference sequence). V lost 5 bases and J 0 bases, leaving 13 bases between the germline ends. CDR3 DNA: TGCAGTGCTGCCGGGGGACCGTACCAAGAGACCCAGTACTTC. Amino acids: CSAAGGPYQETQYF.

The CDR3 sequence: CASSLAGSDYEQYF. The CDR3 DNA reads as TGTGCCAGCAGCTTAGCCGGGAGTGACTACGAGCAGTACTTC. V gene TRBV7-9 combines with J gene TRBJ2-7; TRBD2 is a possible D gene (6 bases). The CDR3 spans 14 residues. Trimming took off 0 bases at V and 3 bases at J, with 9 bases between the two ends. Germline values: CDR1 SEHNR, CDR2 FQNEAQ (reference sequence).

V gene TRBV10-3 combines with J gene TRBJ2-3, with 7 bases aligning to TRBD2. Looked up from germline, CDR1 is ENHRY and CDR2 is SYGVKD. The V and J ends lost 11 bases and 3 bases, in that order; junction bases with no gene match: 8. The CDR3 contains 13 residues. The CDR3: CAGSGVGTDTQYF. The CDR3 DNA reads as TGTGCCGGAAGCGGGGTTGGAACAGATACGCAGTATTTT.

This clonotype was found a few times. This sequence joins TRBV28 and TRBJ2-1, with TRBD2 identical over 11 bases. The CDR3 length is 14 residues. Per the germline V gene, CDR1 is MDHEN and CDR2 is SYDVKM. The trim removed 6 bases at V and 9 bases at J, leaving 7 bases unmatched. The CDR3 sequence is CASSTTSGESEQFF. DNA for the CDR3: TGTGCCAGCAGCACGACTAGCGGGGAGTCTGAGCAGTTCTTC.